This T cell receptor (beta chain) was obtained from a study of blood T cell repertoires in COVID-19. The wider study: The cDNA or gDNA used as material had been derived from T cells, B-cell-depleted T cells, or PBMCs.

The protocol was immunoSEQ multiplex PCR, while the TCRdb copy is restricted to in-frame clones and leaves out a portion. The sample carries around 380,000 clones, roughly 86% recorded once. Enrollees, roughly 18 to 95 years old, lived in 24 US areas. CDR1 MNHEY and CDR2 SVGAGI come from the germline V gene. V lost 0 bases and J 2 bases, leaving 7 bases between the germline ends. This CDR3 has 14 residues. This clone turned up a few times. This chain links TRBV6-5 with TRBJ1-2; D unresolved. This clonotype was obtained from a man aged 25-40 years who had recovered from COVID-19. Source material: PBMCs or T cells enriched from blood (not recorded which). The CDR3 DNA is TGTGCCAGCAGTTACTCGGCAGTAAACTATGGCTACACCTTC. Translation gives CASSYSAVNYGYTF.